Below, 5 T cell receptor beta chains from the same sample are listed, as sequenced in a study of human T cells and chemical hapten exposure. The sample's time point: pre-sensitization, week 0. Sample treatment: therapeutic diphenylcyclopropenone sensitization with weekly scalp DPC. Each CDR3 protein gets one entry after TCRdb re-called the RACE reads with MiXCR. The profile shows some 300,000 distinct CDR3 sequences, 5.5% of them singletons. The sequences come from whole blood, collected in connection with sensitization to the hapten diphenylcyclopropenone (DPC). These receptor sequences come from a woman between 18 and 29 years old with alopecia areata. Some clones in this sample may be carry-over from other donors' samples.

The table lists this clonotype with many counts. This chain uses TRBV7-2 with TRBJ2-3, with D possibly being TRBD1 (6 bases). With 5 bases removed from V and 4 bases from J, the gap between germline ends came to 16 bases. Germline V gene lookup returns CDR1 SGHTA and CDR2 FQGNSA. The CDR3 covers 15 residues. The CDR3 bases are TGTGCCAGCAGCATTACAGGGACCAGCGCAGATACGCAGTATTTT. Translating it yields CASSITGTSADTQYF.

This clonotype appeared many times. V usage is TRBV7-8 and J usage is TRBJ2-1; 7 bases are a match to TRBD2. CDR1 and CDR2 (germline): SGHVS, FQNEAQ. V was clipped by 5 bases and J by 2 bases; unmatched bases: 9. CDR3 size: 16 residues. This CDR3 is CASSPPGGSPYNEQFF. CDR3 nucleotides: TGTGCCAGCAGCCCCCCCGGGGGGTCGCCCTACAATGAGCAGTTCTTC.

In its sample, this clonotype was seen a few times. The rearrangement uses TRBV11-1 and TRBJ2-1; 7 bases line up with TRBD1. Unmatched junction bases numbered 2, after V lost 2 bases and J lost 1 base. This CDR3 has 15 residues. Germline lookup yields CDR1 SGHAT and CDR2 FQDESV (reference sequence). The CDR3 spells CASSLQQGSYNEQFF. In DNA, the CDR3 is TGTGCCAGCAGCTTACAACAGGGGTCCTACAATGAGCAGTTCTTC.

This clonotype was observed a few times. The chain links TRBV5-4 to TRBJ2-1; D gene ambiguous. Germline CDR1 is SGHNT and CDR2 is YYREEE (reference sequence). The CDR3 has 13 amino acids. The germline V and J ends were trimmed by 0 bases and 10 bases, with 11 bases remaining between them. The CDR3 loop is CASSLEFVGEQFF. CDR3 bases: TGTGCCAGCAGCTTGGAATTTGTGGGGGAGCAGTTCTTC.

This clonotype was counted many times. CDR3 loop: CASSFPGSWSPLHF. The CDR3 DNA follows: TGTGCCAGCAGCTTTCCAGGGTCGTGGTCACCCCTCCACTTT. The V call is TRBV7-9, the J call TRBJ1-6, with a possible D match to TRBD1 (5 bases). Germline assignment: CDR1 SEHNR and CDR2 FQNEAQ (reference sequence). With 3 bases removed from V and 10 bases from J, the gap between germline ends came to 13 bases. The CDR3 extends over 14 amino acids.